This paragraph reports one TCR beta chain. Its specificity is unknown. Only in-frame clones appear in the TCRdb table, and some are missing; sequencing was by immunoSEQ multiplex PCR. The sample has 15,000 to 20,000 clones, 85% seen once; the top ten hold under 30%. Trimming removed 4 bases from V and 2 bases from J, with 3 bases in between. The germline V gene has CDR1 MDHEN and CDR2 SYDVKM. The CDR3 loop spans 11 amino acids. Control samples came 1 year after myeloablative marrow transplants with methotrexate plus calcineurin inhibitor. The data were taken from a study of T cells after posttransplantation cyclophosphamide. Study results and caveats: Recipient CMV seropositivity and CMV reactivation strongly tracked TRB clonality. Later post-transplant blood repertoires were often dominated by donor CD8+ memory clones. Tissue-infiltrating T cells from skin or gut overlapped little with blood T cells.

The chain links TRBV28 to TRBJ2-7; no clear D. This receptor was identified in a female patient in her late teens or twenties who received an allogeneic stem cell transplant from an unrelated donor, was CMV-positive, and had acute and chronic GVHD. Some T cells could come from the graft donor. The sequencing here drew on PBMCs, taken after allogeneic stem cell transplant with calcineurin inhibitor and methotrexate. CDR3 region: CASSSAYEQYF. The DNA of the CDR3 is TGTGCCAGCAGTTCAGCCTACGAGCAGTACTTC.